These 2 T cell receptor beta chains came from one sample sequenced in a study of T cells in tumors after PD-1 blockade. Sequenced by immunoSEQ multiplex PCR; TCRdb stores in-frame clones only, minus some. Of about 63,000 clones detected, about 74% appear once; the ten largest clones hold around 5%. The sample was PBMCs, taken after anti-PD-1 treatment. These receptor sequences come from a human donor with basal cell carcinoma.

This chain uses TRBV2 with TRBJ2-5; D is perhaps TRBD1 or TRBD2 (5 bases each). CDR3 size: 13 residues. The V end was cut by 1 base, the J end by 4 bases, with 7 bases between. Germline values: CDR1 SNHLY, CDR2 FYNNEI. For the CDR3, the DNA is TGTGCCAGCAGTGAAGTTGGGGGAGAGACCCAGTACTTC. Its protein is CASSEVGGETQYF. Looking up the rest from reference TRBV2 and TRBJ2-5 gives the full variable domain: EPEVTQTPSHQVTQMGQEVILRCVPISNHLYFYWYRQILGQKVEFLVSFYNNEISEKSEIFDDQFSVERPDGSNFTLKIRSTKLEDSAMYFCASSEVGGETQYFGPGTRLLVL.

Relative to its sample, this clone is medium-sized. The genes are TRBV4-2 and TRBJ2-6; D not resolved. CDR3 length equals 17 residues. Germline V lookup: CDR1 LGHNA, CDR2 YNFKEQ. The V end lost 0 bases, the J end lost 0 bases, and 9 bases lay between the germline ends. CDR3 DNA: TGTGCCAGCAGCCAAGAAGGATCAGTCTCTGGGGCCAACGTCCTGACTTTC. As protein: CASSQEGSVSGANVLTF.